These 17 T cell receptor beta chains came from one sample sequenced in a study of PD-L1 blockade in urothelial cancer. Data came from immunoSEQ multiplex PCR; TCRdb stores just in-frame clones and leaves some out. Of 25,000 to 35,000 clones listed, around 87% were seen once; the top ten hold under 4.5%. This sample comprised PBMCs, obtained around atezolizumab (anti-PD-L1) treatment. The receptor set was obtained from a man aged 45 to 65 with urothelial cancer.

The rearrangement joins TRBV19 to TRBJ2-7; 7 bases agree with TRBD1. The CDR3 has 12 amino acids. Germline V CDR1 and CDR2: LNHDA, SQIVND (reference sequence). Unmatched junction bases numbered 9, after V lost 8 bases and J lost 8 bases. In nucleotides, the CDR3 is TGTGCCAGTGGCGTACAGGGGAACAAGCAGTACTTC. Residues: CASGVQGNKQYF.

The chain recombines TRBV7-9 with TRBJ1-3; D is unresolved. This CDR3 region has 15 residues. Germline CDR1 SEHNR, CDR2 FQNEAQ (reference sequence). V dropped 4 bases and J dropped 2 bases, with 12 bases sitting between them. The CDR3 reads CASSSASVAGNTIYF. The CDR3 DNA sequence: TGTGCCAGCAGCTCCGCCTCAGTGGCTGGAAACACCATATATTTT.

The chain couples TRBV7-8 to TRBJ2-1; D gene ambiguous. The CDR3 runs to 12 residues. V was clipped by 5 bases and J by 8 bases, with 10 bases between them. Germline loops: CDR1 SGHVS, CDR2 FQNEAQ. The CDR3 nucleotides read TGTGCCAGCAGCCACAATGGAGATGAGCAGTTCTTC. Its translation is CASSHNGDEQFF.

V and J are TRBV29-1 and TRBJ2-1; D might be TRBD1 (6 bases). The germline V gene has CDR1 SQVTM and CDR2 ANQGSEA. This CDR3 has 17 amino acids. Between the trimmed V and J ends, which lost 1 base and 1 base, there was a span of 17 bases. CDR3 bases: TGCAGCGTTGAAGGTTTATGGCGACAGGCATCCTACAATGAGCAGTTCTTC. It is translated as CSVEGLWRQASYNEQFF.

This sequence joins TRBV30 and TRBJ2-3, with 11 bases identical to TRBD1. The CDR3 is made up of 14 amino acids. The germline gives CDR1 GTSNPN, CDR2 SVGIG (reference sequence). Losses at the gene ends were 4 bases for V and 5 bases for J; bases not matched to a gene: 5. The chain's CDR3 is CAWNGDRGIDTQYF. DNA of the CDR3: TGTGCCTGGAATGGGGACAGGGGGATAGATACGCAGTATTTT. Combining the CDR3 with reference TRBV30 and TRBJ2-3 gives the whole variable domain SQTIHQWPATLVQPVGSPLSLECTVEGTSNPNLYWYRQAAGRGLQLLFYSVGIGQISSEVPQNLSASRPQDRQFILSSKKLLLSDSGFYLCAWNGDRGIDTQYFGPGTRLTVL.

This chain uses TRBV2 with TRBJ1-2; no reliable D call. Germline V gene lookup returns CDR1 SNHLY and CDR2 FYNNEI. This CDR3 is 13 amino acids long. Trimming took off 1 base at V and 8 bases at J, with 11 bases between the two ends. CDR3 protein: CASSEDEVFGYTF. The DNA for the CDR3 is TGTGCCAGCAGTGAAGACGAGGTATTCGGCTACACCTTC.

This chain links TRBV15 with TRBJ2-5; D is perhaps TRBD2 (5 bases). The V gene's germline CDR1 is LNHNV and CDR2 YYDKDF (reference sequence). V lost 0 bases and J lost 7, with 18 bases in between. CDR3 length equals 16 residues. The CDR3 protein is CATSRDRTGFSGTQYF. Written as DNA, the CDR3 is TGTGCCACCAGCAGAGATCGGACTGGCTTTTCTGGGACCCAGTACTTC.

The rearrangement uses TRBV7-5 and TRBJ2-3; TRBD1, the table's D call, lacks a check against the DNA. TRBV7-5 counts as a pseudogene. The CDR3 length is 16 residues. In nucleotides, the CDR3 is TGTGCCAGAGACAATCGTCTAGGGGGTATCACAGATACGCAGTATTTT. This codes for CARDNRLGGITDTQYF.

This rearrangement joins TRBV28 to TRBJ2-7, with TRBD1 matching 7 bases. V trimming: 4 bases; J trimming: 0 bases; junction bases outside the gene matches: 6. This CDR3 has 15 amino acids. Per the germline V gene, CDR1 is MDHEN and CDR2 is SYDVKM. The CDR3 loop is CASSSWDSISYEQYF. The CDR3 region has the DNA TGTGCCAGCAGTTCCTGGGACAGTATCTCCTACGAGCAGTACTTC.

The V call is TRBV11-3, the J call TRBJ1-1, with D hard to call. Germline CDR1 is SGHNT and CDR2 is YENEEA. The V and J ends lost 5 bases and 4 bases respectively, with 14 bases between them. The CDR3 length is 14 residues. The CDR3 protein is CASSHSGSGTEAFF. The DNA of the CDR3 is TGTGCCAGCAGCCACTCGGGGTCGGGCACTGAAGCTTTCTTT.

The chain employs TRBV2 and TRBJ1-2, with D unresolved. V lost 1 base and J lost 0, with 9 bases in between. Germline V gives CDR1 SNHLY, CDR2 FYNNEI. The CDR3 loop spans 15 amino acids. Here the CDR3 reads CASSEGHPANYGYTF. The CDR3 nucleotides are TGTGCCAGCAGTGAAGGGCACCCTGCTAACTATGGCTACACCTTC.

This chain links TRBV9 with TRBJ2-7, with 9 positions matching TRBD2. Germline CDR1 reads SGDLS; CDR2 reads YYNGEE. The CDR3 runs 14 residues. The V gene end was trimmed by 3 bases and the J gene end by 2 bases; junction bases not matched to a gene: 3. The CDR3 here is CASSAVAGAYEQYF. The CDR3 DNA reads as TGTGCCAGCAGCGCCGTAGCGGGGGCCTACGAGCAGTACTTC.

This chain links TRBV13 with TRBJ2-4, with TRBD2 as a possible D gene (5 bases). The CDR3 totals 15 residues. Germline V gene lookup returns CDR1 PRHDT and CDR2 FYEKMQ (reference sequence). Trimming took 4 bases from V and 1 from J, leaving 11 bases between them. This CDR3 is CASSSPEEAKNIQYF. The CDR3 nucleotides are TGTGCCAGCAGCTCCCCGGAGGAGGCCAAAAACATTCAGTACTTC. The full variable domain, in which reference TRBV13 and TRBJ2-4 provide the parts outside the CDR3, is AAGVIQSPRHLIKEKRETATLKCYPIPRHDTVYWYQQGPGQDPQFLISFYEKMQSDKGSIPDRFSAQQFSDYHSELNMSSLELGDSALYFCASSSPEEAKNIQYFGAGTRLSVL.

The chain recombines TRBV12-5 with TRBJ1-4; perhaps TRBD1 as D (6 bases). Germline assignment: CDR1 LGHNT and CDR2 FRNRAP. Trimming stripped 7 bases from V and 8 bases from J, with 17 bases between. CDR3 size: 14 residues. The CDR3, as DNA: TGTGCTAGTGCTCTTGCAGGGGCTTGGGAAAAACTGTTTTTT. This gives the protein CASALAGAWEKLFF.

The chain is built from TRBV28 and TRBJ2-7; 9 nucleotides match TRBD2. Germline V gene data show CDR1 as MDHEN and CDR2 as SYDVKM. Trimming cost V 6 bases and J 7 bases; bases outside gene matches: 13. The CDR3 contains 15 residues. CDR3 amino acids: CASSRWASGKREQYF. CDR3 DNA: TGTGCCAGCAGCCGATGGGCTAGCGGGAAAAGGGAGCAGTACTTC.

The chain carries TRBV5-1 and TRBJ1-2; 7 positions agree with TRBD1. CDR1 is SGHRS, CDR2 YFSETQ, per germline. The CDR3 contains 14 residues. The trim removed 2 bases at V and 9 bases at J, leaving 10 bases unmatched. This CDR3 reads CASSFGTDLWSYTF. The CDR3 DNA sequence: TGCGCCAGCAGCTTTGGGACAGACCTATGGAGCTACACCTTC.

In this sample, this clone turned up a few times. CDR3 region: CASSHGGLETQYF. The CDR3 DNA reads TGTGCCAGCAGCCACGGGGGACTCGAGACCCAGTACTTC. This sequence joins TRBV9 and TRBJ2-5; maybe TRBD2 (6 bases). V lost 4 bases and J lost 5, with 12 bases in between. Germline CDR1 SGDLS, CDR2 YYNGEE. The CDR3 spans 13 residues.